A single sample is the source of the 17 T cell receptor beta chains below, sequenced in a study of identical twins. TCRdb recomputed calls from the 5' RACE reads with MiXCR, one row per CDR3 protein. The table shows some 210,000 distinct CDR3 sequences, with approximately 16% occurring only once. The same sample was also used in a study of T cells expressing NK-cell markers.

Sequencing used CD8+ T cells sorted from blood. The source is a woman under 30 in good health.

The chain is built from TRBV11-2 and TRBJ2-7, with D possibly being TRBD1 (5 bases). CDR1 SGHAT and CDR2 FQNNGV come from the germline V gene. CDR3 length equals 12 residues. Trimming cost V 5 bases and J 3 bases, with 8 bases left between them. CDR3 coding DNA: TGTGCCAGCAGCGGACAAATCTACGAGCAGTACTTC. Protein product: CASSGQIYEQYF.

This clonotype has a handful of counts. The chain employs TRBV27 and TRBJ2-2; the D is unclear. The V end was cut by 6 bases, the J end by 7 bases, with 15 bases between. The V gene's germline CDR1 is MNHEY and CDR2 SMNVEV (reference sequence). The length of the CDR3 is 14 residues. The chain's CDR3 is CASRVIVGGGELFF. The CDR3 bases are TGTGCCAGCAGGGTGATTGTGGGCGGCGGGGAGCTGTTTTTT.

The J gene is TRBJ2-7, the V gene TRBV12-3 or TRBV12-4; D is possibly TRBD2 (7 bases). This CDR3 has 13 amino acids. V lost 3 bases, J lost 6 bases, and 12 bases lay in between. The CDR3 loop reads CASSFGGGGEQYF. CDR3 coding DNA: TGTGCCAGCAGTTTCGGGGGAGGGGGCGAGCAGTACTTC.

Only a few counts were recorded for this clonotype. The J gene is TRBJ1-1, the V gene TRBV6-6; D is unclear. The germline V gene has CDR1 MNHNY and CDR2 SVGAGI (reference sequence). V lost 7 bases and J 10 bases, leaving 13 bases between the germline ends. This CDR3 comprises 11 residues. CDR3 DNA sequence: TGTGCCAGCACTTTAACCGGCCGAGCTTTCTTT. It specifies CASTLTGRAFF.

In its sample, this clonotype was seen a few times. J is TRBJ2-2 and V is TRBV11-2, with TRBD1 identical over 7 bases. Trimming removed 8 bases from V and 4 bases from J; junction bases left unmatched: 10. Germline CDR1 is SGHAT and CDR2 is FQNNGV. The CDR3 is 15 residues long. The CDR3 sequence is CASREGADSTGELFF. The CDR3 DNA follows: TGTGCCAGCCGCGAGGGGGCGGATAGCACCGGGGAGCTGTTTTTT.

This clonotype was counted between two and nine times. The chain is built from TRBV4-1 and TRBJ2-3; D ambiguous. This CDR3 comprises 16 residues. Germline V gene data show CDR1 as MGHRA and CDR2 as YSYEKL. The V and J ends lost 3 bases and 2 bases respectively, with 15 bases between them. The CDR3 DNA follows: TGCGCCAGCAGCCACCGGATGGACGGATCCACAGATACGCAGTATTTT. Translating it yields CASSHRMDGSTDTQYF.

The chain links TRBV19 to TRBJ2-2; D call uncertain. The CDR3 runs 13 residues. The germline V gene has CDR1 LNHDA and CDR2 SQIVND (reference sequence). Trimming removed 1 base from V and 4 bases from J, with 4 bases in between. CDR3 in amino acids: CASSIGFTGELFF. CDR3 nucleotide sequence: TGTGCCAGTAGTATAGGATTCACCGGGGAGCTGTTTTTT.

This clonotype has just a few counts. The chain has TRBV20-1 and TRBJ2-3; 12 nucleotides line up with TRBD2. With 0 bases clipped from V and 1 base from J, the junction kept 14 bases outside the gene matches. The CDR3 runs 20 residues. Germline V lookup: CDR1 DFQATT, CDR2 SNEGSKA (reference sequence). The CDR3 spells CSARDIIFGASGGGTDTQYF. CDR3 in DNA: TGCAGTGCTAGAGATATCATTTTTGGGGCTAGCGGGGGGGGCACAGATACGCAGTATTTT.

V usage is TRBV25-1 and J usage is TRBJ2-2; D assignment may be TRBD1 or TRBD2 (5 bases each). CDR3 length equals 15 residues. Looked up from germline, CDR1 is MGHDK and CDR2 is SYGVNS. Trimming removed 7 bases at V and 0 bases at J, with 12 bases between. The CDR3 loop reads CASKGRATNTGELFF. In nucleotides, the CDR3 is TGTGCCAGCAAGGGGCGGGCCACGAACACCGGGGAGCTGTTTTTT.

This clonotype has a count of ten or more. The chain joins TRBV27 to TRBJ2-7; TRBD1 matches 8 bases. With V trimmed by 8 bases and J by 0 bases, 3 bases remained unmatched. CDR1 is MNHEY and CDR2 is SMNVEV in the germline V gene (reference sequence). The CDR3 is 13 residues long. The CDR3 DNA is TGTGCCAGCTCCAGGGGGCCCTCCTACGAGCAGTACTTC. Translated, it gives CASSRGPSYEQYF.

The V call is TRBV29-1, the J call TRBJ1-2; D is undetermined. The V and J ends lost 2 bases and 4 bases respectively, with 2 bases between them. CDR1 SQVTM and CDR2 ANQGSEA come from the germline V gene. The CDR3 contains 10 residues. The CDR3 loop reads CSVETYGYTF. CDR3 DNA sequence: TGCAGCGTTGAAACCTATGGCTACACCTTC.

In its sample, this clonotype was seen a few times. This chain connects TRBV7-9 to TRBJ1-3; D uncertain. This CDR3 has 15 amino acids. Trimming took off 5 bases at V and 0 bases at J, with 11 bases between the two ends. Germline-derived CDR1 and CDR2 are SEHNR and FQNEAQ (reference sequence). CDR3 protein: CASSPTAASGNTIYF. The CDR3 coding sequence is TGTGCCAGCAGCCCGACCGCGGCCTCTGGAAACACCATATATTTT.

This clonotype was observed a handful of times. The genes are TRBV7-9 and TRBJ2-1, with 7 bases identical to TRBD2. The germline V gene encodes CDR1 SEHNR and CDR2 FQNEAQ (reference sequence). The CDR3 is 15 residues long. After removal of 2 bases from V and 9 bases from J, the junction contained 10 bases not matched to a gene. Written as DNA, the CDR3 is TGTGCCAGCAGCTTAAGCTTGCGGGGGAGGGGTGAGCAGTTCTTC. Translating gives CASSLSLRGRGEQFF.

This clonotype was found a few times. The germline gene is not matched at one end of the junction; a read error may be the cause. The chain combines TRBV27 with TRBJ2-7; D ambiguous. CDR1 is MNHEY, CDR2 SMNVEV, per germline (reference sequence). The CDR3 has 13 residues. The CDR3, as DNA: TGTGCCAGCAGTGTATCGAGAGCCTACGAGCAGTACTTC. Its protein is CASSVSRAYEQYF.

This chain links TRBV27 with TRBJ2-7, with TRBD1 as a possible D gene (6 bases). Between the trimmed V and J ends, which lost 4 bases and 6 bases, there was a span of 16 bases. The CDR3 loop spans 14 amino acids. Germline CDR1 and CDR2: MNHEY and SMNVEV (reference sequence). CDR3 nucleotide sequence: TGTGCCAGCAGTTCGGACAGCCCGTGGGCCGAGCAGTACTTC. It specifies CASSSDSPWAEQYF.

This clonotype occurred a few times. This chain links TRBV5-1 with TRBJ2-7; the D is unclear. The V gene lost 5 bases and the J gene lost 0 bases, with 6 bases spanning the gap. The CDR3 runs 12 residues. The germline V gene encodes CDR1 SGHRS and CDR2 YFSETQ. In DNA form, the CDR3 reads TGCGCCAGCAGAGGAAACTCCTACGAGCAGTACTTC. This codes for CASRGNSYEQYF.

The rearrangement uses TRBV4-3 and TRBJ1-1; 11 bases match TRBD1. Germline lookup yields CDR1 LGHNA and CDR2 YSLEER. J was trimmed by 6 bases and V by 0 bases; bases with no gene match: 6. The CDR3 runs to 16 residues. CDR3 sequence (DNA): TGCGCCAGCAGCCAAGAATGGACAGGGGGCTTTTCTGAAGCTTTCTTT. Its protein product is CASSQEWTGGFSEAFF.